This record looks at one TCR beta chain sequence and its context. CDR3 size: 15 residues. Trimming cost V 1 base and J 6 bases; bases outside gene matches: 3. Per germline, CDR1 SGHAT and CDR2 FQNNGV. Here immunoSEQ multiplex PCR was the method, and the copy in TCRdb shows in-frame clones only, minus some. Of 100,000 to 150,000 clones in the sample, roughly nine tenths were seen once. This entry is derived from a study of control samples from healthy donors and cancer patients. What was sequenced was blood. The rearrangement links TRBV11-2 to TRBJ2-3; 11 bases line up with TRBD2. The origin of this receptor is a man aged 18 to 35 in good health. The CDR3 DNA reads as TGTGCCAGCAGCTTAGTTAGCGGGAGGGGGGATACGCAGTATTTT. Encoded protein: CASSLVSGRGDTQYF.